In this sample, the clone carrying this T cell receptor (beta chain) turned up once. The data originate from a study of cytotoxic CD8 clonotypes in ibrutinib-treated CLL. Study at large: Partial responses totalled roughly 25 and complete responses 2; after median approximately 62 months, approximately 15 remained remitted and approximately twelve progressed. Following treatment for a median about 12 months, range 6 to 36, response samples were then taken.

Measured with immunoSEQ multiplex PCR; TCRdb has only the in-frame clones, and not every one. The sample has over 250,000 clones, around 69% seen once. Germline CDR1 MNHNY, CDR2 SVGAGI (reference sequence). CDR3 size: 14 residues. V gave up 7 bases and J gave up 0 bases, with 11 bases separating them. The sample was PBMCs, taken at disease progression, from a patient treated with ibrutinib. This receptor was obtained from a human donor with chronic lymphocytic leukemia. The chain couples TRBV6-6 to TRBJ2-3; D may correspond to TRBD1 or TRBD2 (5 bases each). The CDR3: CASTPGRSTDTQYF. Written as DNA, the CDR3 is TGTGCCAGCACCCCGGGACGGAGCACAGATACGCAGTATTTT.